The clone carrying this T cell receptor (beta chain) has a handful of counts. This specimen belongs to a study of molecular identifiers for immune sequencing clone quantification. Study overall: With replicates, the RNA of about 19,000 or 110,000 naive CD8 cells was split five ways and four were sequenced.

A single record per CDR3 protein comes from TCRdb applying MiXCR to the PCR reads. The data hold approximately 550,000 distinct CDR3 sequences, with roughly 25% observed a single time. Germline CDR1 reads LNHNV; CDR2 reads YYDKDF (reference sequence). V was pared by 4 bases and J by 5 bases, with 13 bases between. The CDR3 loop spans 14 amino acids. In the sort, naive CD8 T cells were defined as CD8+CD4-CCR7+CD45RA+. The clonotype originates from a human donor in good health. Some libraries in this study had Jurkat cell RNA spiked in. Specimen: naive CD8+ T cells from blood, with Jurkat cell RNA spiked in. Indicated subset: FACS-sorted CD8+CD4-CCR7+CD45RA+ naive T cells. The chain carries TRBV15 and TRBJ2-3, with a weak D call TRBD1 (6 bases). The chain's CDR3 is CATSINRARDTQYF. The CDR3 DNA sequence: TGTGCCACCAGCATAAACAGGGCCCGAGATACGCAGTATTTT.